This T cell receptor (beta chain) was observed in a study of regulatory T cells in long-lasting Graves disease. Study-wide results and caveats: Under persistent disease, TRBV28, TRBJ1-2 and TRBJ2-5 were used preferentially.

The time point: persistent/refractory GD, antithyroid drugs over 5 years with positive TRAb. The TCR library was made from RNA extracted from PBMCs. CDR3 regions were amplified by Arm-PCR using iRepertoire HTBI primers to build TCR beta libraries. Each CDR3 protein is one row after TCRdb ran MiXCR on the multiplex PCR reads. The sample shows around 340,000 distinct CDR3 sequences, about 18% of them seen only once. Per germline, CDR1 SEHNR and CDR2 FQNEAQ (reference sequence). The CDR3 extends over 16 amino acids. The V end was cut by 4 bases, the J end by 2 bases, with 14 bases between. This clonotype was detected only a few times. The target antigen is unknown.

The chain joins TRBV7-9 to TRBJ2-2, with D tentatively TRBD2 (5 bases). This TCR derives from a female donor with Graves disease. This specimen was peripheral blood mononuclear cells (PBMCs), taken when the disease was refractory, from a patient treated with antithyroid drugs. The CDR3, as DNA: TGTGCCAGCAGCTCATGGGGTAGCGTAAACACCGGGGAGCTGTTTTTT. This sequence encodes CASSSWGSVNTGELFF.